The next 27 T cell receptor beta chains were all read from a single sample in a study of blood T cell repertoires in COVID-19 (dated by TCRdb to about 2020). Library preparation was by the immunoSEQ multiplex PCR assay. Not all clones reach the TCRdb copy of this immuneACCESS table, which keeps in-frame sequences only. Checked studies attribute under half of the gap to unresolved V genes and leave the rest unexplained. For this sample there are about 200,000 clones; approximately 83% appear just once. Clones ranked in the top ten supply 3% to 4% of the sample. The sequencing sample was made of PBMCs or T cells enriched from blood (not recorded which). The receptors come from a woman between 40 and 55 years old with acute COVID-19.

The chain has TRBV25-1 and TRBJ2-2, with a weak D call TRBD1 (6 bases). Germline values: CDR1 MGHDK, CDR2 SYGVNS. Trimming cost V 1 base and J 7 bases, with 10 bases left between them. The CDR3 has 14 amino acids. The DNA of the CDR3 is TGTGCCAGCAGTGAATGGGAAGGGGGCGGGGAGCTGTTTTTT. Protein sequence: CASSEWEGGGELFF. Complete variable domain (other parts from reference TRBV25-1 and TRBJ2-2): EADIYQTPRYLVIGTGKKITLECSQTMGHDKMYWYQQDPGMELHLIHYSYGVNSTEKGDLSSESTVSRIRTEHFPLTLESARPSHTSQYLCASSEWEGGGELFFGEGSRLTVL.

The chain links TRBV18 to TRBJ2-3, with 8 bases that match TRBD2. Germline CDR1 and CDR2: KGHSH and LQKENI. The CDR3 loop spans 14 amino acids. V lost 3 bases and J lost 6; bases outside the gene matches: 5. The CDR3 nucleotides are TGTGCCAGCTCACCCGCCGGCGGGGGGGATACGCAGTATTTT. Its protein is CASSPAGGGDTQYF. The full variable domain, with the rest looked up from reference TRBV18 and TRBJ2-3, is NAGVMQNPRHLVRRRGQEARLRCSPMKGHSHVYWYRQLPEEGLKFMVYLQKENIIDESGMPKERFSAEFPKEGPSILRIQQVVRGDSAAYFCASSPAGGGDTQYFGPGTRLTVL.

The chain links TRBV14 to TRBJ1-2; 11 bases agree with TRBD1. CDR1 is SGHDN and CDR2 is FVKESK in the germline V gene. The V and J ends lost 0 bases and 6 bases, in that order; junction bases with no gene match: 12. The CDR3 has 18 amino acids. The CDR3 nucleotides are TGTGCCAGCAGCCAAGACCCGGCCTGGACAGGGGGCGCGGATGGCTACACCTTC. This sequence encodes CASSQDPAWTGGADGYTF.

The chain links TRBV2 to TRBJ2-1; 11 nucleotides align to TRBD2. V was clipped by 7 bases and J by 9 bases; unmatched bases: 14. CDR1 SNHLY and CDR2 FYNNEI come from the germline V gene. CDR3 length equals 16 residues. The CDR3 loop reads CASMGELAGGGGEQFF. The CDR3 DNA reads as TGTGCCAGCATGGGGGAGCTAGCGGGAGGAGGTGGTGAGCAGTTCTTC.

This clone was seen more than once but under ten times. The rearrangement uses TRBV15 and TRBJ2-2; TRBD1 is a possible D gene (6 bases). V dropped 4 bases and J dropped 4 bases, with 7 bases sitting between them. Per the germline V gene, CDR1 is LNHNV and CDR2 is YYDKDF (reference sequence). The CDR3 extends over 13 amino acids. CDR3 sequence: CATSKDSTGELFF. The CDR3 DNA reads as TGTGCCACCAGCAAGGACAGCACCGGGGAGCTGTTTTTT.

This chain connects TRBV28 to TRBJ1-6, with 7 nucleotides matching TRBD1. V lost 7 bases and J lost 5; bases outside the gene matches: 8. Germline V gene sequence: CDR1 MDHEN, CDR2 SYDVKM. The CDR3 has 15 residues. CDR3 nucleotide sequence: TGTGCCAGCATTTGGCAGGGGGGAGATAATTCACCCCTCCACTTT. It translates to CASIWQGGDNSPLHF.

The rearrangement uses TRBV19 and TRBJ2-1; weak D call: TRBD2 (5 bases). Germline CDR1 and CDR2: LNHDA and SQIVND (reference sequence). The CDR3 totals 15 residues. Trimming took off 6 bases at V and 5 bases at J, with 17 bases between the two ends. The CDR3 region has the DNA TGTGCCAGTAGGGACGGAGGCACTACCAACAATGAGCAGTTCTTC. Protein sequence: CASRDGGTTNNEQFF.

In this sample, this clone turned up once. The chain uses TRBV12-1 and TRBJ2-5; TRBD2, as called in the table, went unchecked against the DNA. TRBV12-1 is marked as a pseudogene. This CDR3 is built from 16 residues. As DNA, the CDR3 is TGTGCCAGCAGCTCGCGCCGCATAGCGGGGGAAGAGACCCAGTACTTC. Amino acid sequence: CASSSRRIAGEETQYF.

This clone was observed once. The chain recombines TRBV2 with TRBJ1-5; D is unclear. Per germline, CDR1 SNHLY and CDR2 FYNNEI. The V and J ends lost 2 bases and 3 bases respectively, with 8 bases between them. The CDR3 covers 14 residues. CDR3 residues: CASSESHINQPQHF. The CDR3 DNA reads TGTGCCAGCAGTGAAAGTCACATCAATCAGCCCCAGCATTTT.

The gene calls are TRBV28 and TRBJ2-2, with D possibly TRBD2 on 7 matching bases. The CDR3 runs 21 residues. With 6 bases removed from V and 3 bases from J, the gap between germline ends came to 32 bases. In germline, CDR1 is MDHEN, CDR2 SYDVKM. CDR3 sequence reads: CASRLGRGGTSARRDTGELFF. The DNA of the CDR3 is TGTGCCAGCAGACTGGGGCGAGGGGGAACTAGCGCAAGAAGGGACACCGGGGAGCTGTTTTTT.

CDR3 residues: CASSPTARTGGLETQYF. The DNA for the CDR3 is TGTGCCAGCAGCCCCACGGCCCGGACAGGGGGCTTGGAGACCCAGTACTTC. This chain links TRBV5-5 with TRBJ2-5, with TRBD1 matching 11 bases. The junction had 13 bases not matched to a gene; V was cut back by 4 bases and J by 5 bases. This CDR3 is 17 amino acids long. Germline CDR1 is SGHKS and CDR2 is YYEKEE (reference sequence).

The rearrangement uses TRBV19 and TRBJ2-6; 9 nucleotides line up with TRBD1. Per germline, CDR1 LNHDA and CDR2 SQIVND (reference sequence). The CDR3 is 18 amino acids. The V segment lost 5 bases and the J segment 0 bases; nucleotides outside the gene matches: 8. The CDR3 nucleotides are TGTGCCAGTAGTCCAGGGGGACAGGGCTTCTCTGGGGCCAACGTCCTGACTTTC. This sequence encodes CASSPGGQGFSGANVLTF. Variable domain in full (rest from reference TRBV19 and TRBJ2-6): DGGITQSPKYLFRKEGQNVTLSCEQNLNHDAMYWYRQDPGQGLRLIYYSQIVNDFQKGDIAEGYSVSREKKESFPLTVTSAQKNPTAFYLCASSPGGQGFSGANVLTFGAGSRLTVL.

This clone was seen a single time. This rearrangement joins TRBV5-5 to TRBJ1-1, with D maybe TRBD1 (6 bases). The length of the CDR3 is 15 residues. Trimming took 4 bases from V and 0 from J, leaving 13 bases between them. CDR1 is SGHKS, CDR2 YYEKEE, per germline (reference sequence). CDR3 protein: CASSPAGGLNTEAFF. DNA for the CDR3: TGTGCCAGCAGCCCGGCGGGGGGCCTGAACACTGAAGCTTTCTTT.

The rearrangement uses TRBV5-1 and TRBJ2-2; TRBD1 matches 9 bases. This CDR3 is 16 amino acids long. Losses at the gene ends were 0 bases for V and 7 bases for J; bases not matched to a gene: 7. Germline assignment: CDR1 SGHRS and CDR2 YFSETQ. As DNA, the CDR3 is TGCGCCAGCAGCTTGGCCCCGGGACAGGGAAACGGGGAGCTGTTTTTT. The encoded protein is CASSLAPGQGNGELFF.

The chain joins TRBV11-2 to TRBJ2-5; TRBD1 matches at 7 bases. This CDR3 comprises 15 residues. V shed 5 bases, J shed 5 bases, and the junction held 11 bases outside the gene matches. Germline V gives CDR1 SGHAT, CDR2 FQNNGV. In DNA form, the CDR3 reads TGTGCCAGCAGCCTAGGGGGACAGACCAGGGAGACCCAGTACTTC. The encoded protein is CASSLGGQTRETQYF.

In the case of this clone: An end of the junction does not agree with germline; a read error may underlie this. The chain recombines TRBV28 with TRBJ1-5; D possibly corresponds to TRBD1 (6 bases). The length of the CDR3 is 14 residues. Germline V gene lookup returns CDR1 MDHEN and CDR2 SYDVKM. The CDR3, as DNA: TGTGCCAGCAGTCAGGGGAGTAGCTATCAGCCCCAGCATTTT. Residues: CASSQGSSYQPQHF.

The chain is built from TRBV18 and TRBJ2-6; 7 bases are shared with TRBD2. Germline V gene sequence: CDR1 KGHSH, CDR2 LQKENI. The CDR3 totals 17 residues. Trimming removed 6 bases from V and 0 bases from J; junction bases left unmatched: 8. For the CDR3, the DNA is TGTGCCAGCTCCCCCGCCGCTAGCGGCTCTGGGGCCAACGTCCTGACTTTC. As protein: CASSPAASGSGANVLTF.

This clone came up once. The rearrangement links TRBV9 to TRBJ2-5; TRBD2 agrees at 10 bases. The CDR3 totals 15 residues. Germline loops: CDR1 SGDLS, CDR2 YYNGEE. J gave up 2 bases and V 4 bases, and 5 bases lay outside the gene matches. CDR3 amino acids: CASSKREGPQETQYF. The CDR3 nucleotides read TGTGCCAGCAGCAAGCGGGAGGGCCCGCAAGAGACCCAGTACTTC.

The V and J genes are TRBV29-1 and TRBJ2-1, with TRBD2 identical over 8 bases. The germline gives CDR1 SQVTM, CDR2 ANQGSEA. V shed 6 bases, J shed 4 bases, and the junction held 8 bases outside the gene matches. The CDR3 sequence is 14 residues long. CDR3 region: CSVDLSGKYNEQFF. CDR3 bases: TGCAGCGTGGACCTTAGCGGGAAGTACAATGAGCAGTTCTTC.

The chain links TRBV27 to TRBJ2-2, with D maybe TRBD1 (6 bases). Germline lookup yields CDR1 MNHEY and CDR2 SMNVEV (reference sequence). V gave up 7 bases and J gave up 5 bases, with 14 bases separating them. The CDR3 is 14 residues long. The CDR3 protein is CASTSGVWTGELFF. DNA of the CDR3: TGTGCCAGCACCTCAGGGGTTTGGACCGGGGAGCTGTTTTTT.

The genes are TRBV3-1 (or the pseudogene TRBV3-2) and TRBJ2-7; a weak D match, TRBD2 (6 bases). Trimming took off 4 bases at V and 7 bases at J, with 8 bases between the two ends. The length of the CDR3 is 11 residues. Germline V gene data show CDR1 as LGHDT and CDR2 as YNNKEL (reference sequence). The CDR3 spells CASSLRGEQYF. The CDR3 region has the DNA TGTGCCAGCAGCCTACGGGGGGAGCAGTACTTC.

The count of this clone is one. V and J are TRBV13 and TRBJ2-2, with 11 bases identical to TRBD2. The V segment lost 4 bases and the J segment 4 bases; nucleotides outside the gene matches: 5. Germline lookup yields CDR1 PRHDT and CDR2 FYEKMQ (reference sequence). The CDR3 is 16 residues long. CDR3 residues: CASSSGLAEITGELFF. The CDR3 DNA follows: TGTGCCAGCAGCTCGGGACTAGCGGAAATCACCGGGGAGCTGTTTTTT.

The chain uses TRBV27 and TRBJ1-3, with D hard to call. The CDR3 loop spans 16 amino acids. Trimming cost V 4 bases and J 1 base, with 14 bases left between them. CDR1 and CDR2 (germline): MNHEY, SMNVEV (reference sequence). This CDR3 reads CASSSVPVKSGNTIYF. The CDR3 DNA is TGTGCCAGCAGTTCCGTTCCGGTTAAATCTGGAAACACCATATATTTT.

This clone showed up just once. The chain is built from TRBV19 and TRBJ2-4; 8 nucleotides agree with TRBD1. CDR3 length: 18 amino acids. Unmatched junction bases numbered 12, after V lost 5 bases and J lost 0 bases. CDR1 and CDR2 (germline): LNHDA, SQIVND (reference sequence). The CDR3 sequence: CASSDPGQVGLAKNIQYF. CDR3 DNA: TGTGCCAGTAGTGACCCGGGACAGGTGGGTCTAGCCAAAAACATTCAGTACTTC. The variable domain in full, with the rest retrieved from reference TRBV19 and TRBJ2-4, is DGGITQSPKYLFRKEGQNVTLSCEQNLNHDAMYWYRQDPGQGLRLIYYSQIVNDFQKGDIAEGYSVSREKKESFPLTVTSAQKNPTAFYLCASSDPGQVGLAKNIQYFGAGTRLSVL.

This clone was observed a single time. The chain employs TRBV5-4 and TRBJ2-7, with 9 bases lining up with TRBD2. The CDR3 has 13 residues. Per germline, CDR1 SGHNT and CDR2 YYREEE (reference sequence). The trim removed 9 bases at V and 2 bases at J, leaving 6 bases unmatched. The CDR3 here is CATRLAEAYEQYF. The CDR3 region has the DNA TGTGCCACCAGACTAGCGGAGGCCTACGAGCAGTACTTC.

This chain connects TRBV27 to TRBJ2-7; possible D gene TRBD2, 5 bases. CDR1 is MNHEY and CDR2 is SMNVEV in the germline V gene (reference sequence). The ends were cut back, 4 bases at V and 7 bases at J, with 17 bases in the middle. The CDR3 has 14 residues. The chain's CDR3 is CASSSPGIAREQYF. Written as DNA, the CDR3 is TGTGCCAGCAGTTCCCCCGGGATAGCTCGGGAGCAGTACTTC.

This chain joins TRBV7-2 and TRBJ2-7; the match to TRBD2 covers 9 bases. The CDR3 loop spans 15 amino acids. Germline CDR1 SGHTA, CDR2 FQGNSA. Unmatched junction bases numbered 3, after V lost 1 base and J lost 2 bases. The CDR3, as DNA: TGTGCCAGCAGCTTAGGACTAGCGGCGGCCTACGAGCAGTACTTC. This translates into CASSLGLAAAYEQYF. Supplemented by reference TRBV7-2 and TRBJ2-7, the full variable domain reads GAGVSQSPSNKVTEKGKDVELRCDPISGHTALYWYRQSLGQGLEFLIYFQGNSAPDKSGLPSDRFSAERTGGSVSTLTIQRTQQEDSAVYLCASSLGLAAAYEQYFGPGTRLTVT.